Sequencing of this TCR beta chain was carried out in a study of Graves' ophthalmopathy and Graves' hyperthyroidism. About the study: Peripheral blood (taken before any treatment) was collected at initial diagnosis.

This clonotype was counted many times. RNA transcripts were the source from which TCR beta CDR3 regions were amplified. HTBI-primed RT-PCR formed the first round, and a multiplex PCR formed the second. TCRdb passed the multiplex PCR reads through MiXCR, listing each CDR3 protein once. The table records roughly 170,000 distinct CDR3 sequences, 39% of them present only once. In donors with ophthalmopathy, activity was moderate-to-severe, with CAS ≥3, NOSPECS ≥4 and duration under 3 months. Diagnoses were established from clinical symptoms, serum thyroxine, TRAb, thyroid ultrasound and orbital computed tomography. Sequences were obtained from peripheral blood. The receptor's source is a man aged 30 to 45 with Graves' ophthalmopathy.

The CDR3 loop is CASSVDGQGYSYGYTF. CDR3 sequence (DNA): TGTGCCAGCAGCGTAGATGGACAGGGTTATTCCTATGGCTACACCTTC. The chain is built from TRBV9 and TRBJ1-2, with TRBD1 identical over 8 bases. Germline lookup yields CDR1 SGDLS and CDR2 YYNGEE. This CDR3 spans 16 amino acids. The trim removed 0 bases at V and 4 bases at J, leaving 8 bases unmatched.